One sample yielded the 2 T cell receptor beta chains listed below, sequenced in a study of blood T cell repertoires in COVID-19. Only in-frame clones appear in the TCRdb table, and some are missing; sequencing was by immunoSEQ multiplex PCR. The repertoire holds some 66,000 clones, roughly 92% seen once, with 2.5% to 3% in the top ten. The sample was peripheral blood. The source of these receptors is a man aged 65-85 years with active COVID-19.

The rearrangement joins TRBV5-4 to TRBJ2-7, with 7 bases aligning to TRBD1. V gave up 5 bases and J gave up 5 bases; unmatched junction bases: 7. Germline assignment: CDR1 SGHNT and CDR2 YYREEE (reference sequence). This CDR3 is 13 amino acids long. The CDR3 sequence: CASRDRAGNEQYF. CDR3 nucleotides: TGTGCCAGCAGAGACAGGGCAGGTAACGAGCAGTACTTC. The full variable domain, with the rest looked up from reference TRBV5-4 and TRBJ2-7, is ETGVTQSPTHLIKTRGQQVTLRCSSQSGHNTVSWYQQALGQGPQFIFQYYREEENGRGNFPPRFSGLQFPNYSSELNVNALELDDSALYLCASRDRAGNEQYFGPGTRLTVT.

This chain connects TRBV4-1 to TRBJ1-2; 8 nucleotides agree with TRBD1. CDR3 size: 15 residues. V gave up 4 bases and J gave up 1 base; unmatched junction bases: 5. Germline-derived CDR1 and CDR2 are MGHRA and YSYEKL. CDR3 region: CASSRTGQDNYGYTF. CDR3 in DNA: TGCGCCAGCAGCCGGACGGGACAGGATAACTATGGCTACACCTTC.